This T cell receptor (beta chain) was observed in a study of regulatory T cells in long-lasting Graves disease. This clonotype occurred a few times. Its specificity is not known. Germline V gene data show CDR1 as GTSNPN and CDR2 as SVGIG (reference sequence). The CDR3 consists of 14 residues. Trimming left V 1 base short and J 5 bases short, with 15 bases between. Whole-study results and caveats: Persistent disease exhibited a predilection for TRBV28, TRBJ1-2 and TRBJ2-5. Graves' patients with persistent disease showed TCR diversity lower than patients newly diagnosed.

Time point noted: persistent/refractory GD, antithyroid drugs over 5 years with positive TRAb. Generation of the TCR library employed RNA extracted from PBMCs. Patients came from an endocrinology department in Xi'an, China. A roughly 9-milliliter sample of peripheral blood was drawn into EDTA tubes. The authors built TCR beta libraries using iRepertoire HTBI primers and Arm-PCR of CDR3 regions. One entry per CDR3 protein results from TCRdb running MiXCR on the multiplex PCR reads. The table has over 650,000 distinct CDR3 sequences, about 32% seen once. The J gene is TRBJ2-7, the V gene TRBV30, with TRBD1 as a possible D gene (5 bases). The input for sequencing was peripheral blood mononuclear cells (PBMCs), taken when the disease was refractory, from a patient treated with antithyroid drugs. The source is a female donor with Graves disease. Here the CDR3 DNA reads TGTGCCTGGAGTGCTTCAGGGTTCCGGCACGAGCAGTACTTC. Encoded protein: CAWSASGFRHEQYF.